The clone carrying this T cell receptor beta chain was seen ten or more times. The antigen is not known. The sample originates from a study of CD8 T cells in ankylosing spondylitis. The study, taken as a whole, reports: Reportedly, disease-linked clones are significantly enriched in ankylosing spondylitis patients' matched synovial fluid.

TCRdb re-called the 5' RACE reads through MiXCR, storing one row per CDR3 protein. Of 20,000 to 30,000 distinct CDR3 sequences detected, 13% appear once; the ten largest clones hold around 30%. What was sequenced was blood. This TCR was sampled from a male donor with ankylosing spondylitis or in good health (not recorded which).

This chain's CDR3 is CSARARGGNTEAFF. CDR3 DNA: TGCAGTGCTAGAGCACGGGGGGGGAACACTGAAGCTTTCTTT. The gene calls are TRBV20-1 and TRBJ1-1; tentatively, D is TRBD1 (5 bases). The CDR3 covers 14 residues. CDR1 and CDR2 (germline): DFQATT, SNEGSKA (reference sequence). V lost 1 base, J lost 1 base, and 10 bases lay in between.